This T cell receptor beta chain came from a study of blood T cell repertoires in COVID-19. About the research overall: The cDNA or gDNA used as material had been derived from T cells, B-cell-depleted T cells, or PBMCs.

Looked up from germline, CDR1 is SGHTA and CDR2 is FQGTGA. Trimming stripped 2 bases from V and 7 bases from J, with 11 bases between. The CDR3 runs to 13 residues. Assay: immunoSEQ multiplex PCR; the TCRdb copy retains only in-frame clones and omits some. The sample has a few hundred thousand clones; 88% are singletons. This clone was counted only a few times. The chain joins TRBV7-3 to TRBJ1-2; no firm D call. Material for sequencing was PBMCs or T cells enriched from blood (not recorded which). This clonotype originated in a woman aged 18-30 years who had recovered from COVID-19. The CDR3 sequence is CASSLYTDSGYTF. The CDR3 nucleotides are TGTGCCAGCAGCTTATACACAGATAGTGGCTACACCTTC.